Presented here are 22 T cell receptor beta chains from one specimen sequenced in a study of tumor-infiltrating lymphocytes in primary liver carcinoma. Starting material for RNA and DNA co-extraction consisted of roughly 19-34 mg of unsorted bulk tissue. Making TCR beta cDNA involved approximately 480 ng total RNA and a constant-region primer. ARM-PCR was slightly modified, and three nested multiplex PCR rounds with it gave rise to the TCR beta libraries. With TRBV1-TRBV30 forward primers and a C-beta reverse primer, the first two PCR rounds were run for 9 to 10 cycles each. TCRdb reprocessed the multiplex PCR reads with MiXCR, giving one entry per CDR3 protein. The data show about 190,000 distinct CDR3 sequences, about 82% seen once. Sequencing was performed on tumor tissue from primary liver carcinoma. The receptor source for this set is a middle-aged man with primary liver carcinoma and hepatitis B virus infection.

This clonotype has only a few counts. One base away lies a much larger clone, so this may be a sequencing read error. This chain uses TRBV14 with TRBJ2-3, with 16 bases identical to TRBD2. The CDR3 spans 18 residues. Germline V gives CDR1 SGHDN, CDR2 FVKESK. The CDR3, as DNA: TGTACCAGCACCCCTGGGACTAGCGGGAGGGCCTGGAGAGATACGCAGTATTTT. It encodes CTSTPGTSGRAWRDTQYF.

This clonotype has a count of ten or more. This chain connects TRBV5-1 to TRBJ2-3; perhaps TRBD2 as D (6 bases). The CDR3 has 17 amino acids. Germline CDR1 SGHRS, CDR2 YFSETQ. V lost 1 base to trimming and J lost 1 base, with 16 bases between them. CDR3 loop: CASSLPGRIDGTDTQYF. DNA for the CDR3: TGCGCCAGCAGCTTGCCAGGGAGGATCGACGGCACAGATACGCAGTATTTT.

V is TRBV6-1 and J is TRBJ2-1; 7 bases agree with TRBD1. Per germline, CDR1 MNHNS and CDR2 SASEGT. V gave up 6 bases and J gave up 13 bases; unmatched junction bases: 18. The CDR3 runs 15 residues. In DNA form, the CDR3 reads TGTGCCAGCAGCGTGACAGGGAGTTCCTACAATAAACAGTTCTTC. Translation gives CASSVTGSSYNKQFF.

Remarks on this clonotype: A much larger clone differs from this one at a single base, so this may be a read error. V usage is TRBV5-1 and J usage is TRBJ2-3; D is unclear. This CDR3 contains 14 residues. The germline V gene has CDR1 SGHRS and CDR2 YFSETQ. The CDR3 coding sequence is TGCGCCAGCAGCCAGGAGTGGTTGGCAGATACGGAGTATTTT. This gives the protein CASSQEWLADTEYF.

Of note for this clonotype: A read error may produce the germline difference seen at one junction end. V usage is TRBV6-1 and J usage is TRBJ2-7; D remains unclear. The CDR3 runs 13 residues. CDR1 and CDR2 (germline): MNHNS, SASEGT. The CDR3 sequence is CDSNVTGLYEQYF. CDR3 bases: TGTGACAGCAATGTTACCGGGCTCTACGAGCAGTACTTC.

Points on this clonotype: A much larger clone differs by one base, so this may be a read error. A read error is likely, as this CDR3 ends without the conserved phenylalanine or tryptophan. The chain links TRBV30 to TRBJ2-7; D perhaps matches TRBD1 (7 bases). Trimming left V 6 bases short and J 6 bases short, with 18 bases between. The CDR3 is 13 residues long. CDR1 is GTSNPN, CDR2 SVGIG, per germline (reference sequence). CDR3 residues: CACHRDSGGEQYL. The CDR3 DNA reads as TGTGCCTGCCACCGGGACTCAGGGGGCGAGCAGTACTTA.

The J gene is TRBJ2-7, the V gene TRBV29-1; the match to TRBD1 covers 7 bases. This CDR3 has 12 amino acids. J was trimmed by 6 bases and V by 4 bases; bases with no gene match: 6. The germline CDR1 and CDR2 sequences are SQVTM and ANQGSEA. The CDR3 sequence is CSVAPTGLEQYF. CDR3 coding DNA: TGCAGCGTTGCCCCGACAGGGCTCGAGCAGTACTTC.

A word on this clonotype: The CDR3 does not end in the conserved phenylalanine or tryptophan, so this is likely a read error. The limits of the CDR3 on the DNA are not certain, so only TCRdb's listed CDR3 is given. The V call is TRBV6-2 or TRBV6-3, the J call TRBJ2-7; the tabulated D call, TRBD2, remains unverified against the DNA. Ends included, the CDR3 has 14 residues. From germline, CDR1 is MNHEY and CDR2 SVGEGT. CDR3 region: CASKRLQEGYEHYL.

About this clonotype: At one end the junction does not follow the germline gene, possibly because of a read error. This rearrangement joins TRBV29-1 to TRBJ1-5; possibly TRBD1 for D (6 bases). The germline V gene has CDR1 SQVTM and CDR2 ANQGSEA. CDR3 length equals 14 residues. The CDR3 DNA reads TGCATCGTTGGATACACAGGGAACCGACAGCCCCAACATTTT. Encoded protein: CIVGYTGNRQPQHF.

Concerning this clonotype: A read error may account for a junction end that differs from germline. The J gene is TRBJ2-5, the V gene TRBV4-3, with TRBD2 matching over 11 bases. In germline, CDR1 is LGHNA, CDR2 YSLEER. CDR3 length equals 17 residues. In nucleotides, the CDR3 is TGCGCTAGCAGCCAGGCGGCTAGCGGGAGGACTAGTGAGACTCAGTACTTC. This sequence encodes CASSQAASGRTSETQYF.

Regarding this clonotype: At one end, the junction sequence differs from germline, possibly due to a read error. CDR3 residues: CTVVLHETGRETQYF. The CDR3 DNA is TGCACCGTTGTTCTCCACGAGACAGGGAGAGAGACCCAGTACTTC. This rearrangement joins TRBV29-1 to TRBJ2-5, with 7 bases matching TRBD1. CDR1 SQVTM and CDR2 ANQGSEA come from the germline V gene. The CDR3 runs to 15 residues.

The chain combines TRBV11-1 with TRBJ2-3; possible D gene TRBD2, 6 bases. The CDR3 is made up of 14 amino acids. Germline V lookup: CDR1 SGHAT, CDR2 FQDESV (reference sequence). Here the CDR3 reads CSCVNWGEEDTQYF. The CDR3 DNA sequence: TGTTCCTGCGTCAATTGGGGGGAGGAAGATACGCAGTATTTT.

Remarks on this clonotype: Mismatch with germline at one junction end may stem from a read error. The V and J genes are TRBV29-1 and TRBJ2-7; 7 positions agree with TRBD1. The germline V gene encodes CDR1 SQVTM and CDR2 ANQGSEA. CDR3 size: 14 residues. The CDR3 bases are TGCAGCGTCGCCCTTTGGGACAGCTCCTACGACCAGTATTTC. Protein product: CSVALWDSSYDQYF.

A word on this clonotype: One end of the junction does not line up with germline, which may come from a read error. The CDR3 loop reads CTSSLRALAYKQYF. The CDR3 DNA is TGTACCAGCAGCTTAAGGGCTCTCGCCTACAAGCAGTATTTC. J is TRBJ2-7 and V is TRBV11-1; no clear D gene. The CDR3 runs to 14 residues. Per germline, CDR1 SGHAT and CDR2 FQDESV (reference sequence).

Points on this clonotype: A read error is possible here, since a much larger clone lies one base away. In this CDR3 the conserved last residue, phenylalanine or tryptophan, is missing, so a read error is likely. The gene calls are TRBV5-4 and TRBJ2-7; D perhaps matches TRBD2 (6 bases). In germline, CDR1 is SGHNT, CDR2 YYREEE (reference sequence). This CDR3 is built from 14 residues. V was pared by 1 base and J by 2 bases, with 10 bases between. The CDR3 is CASSLWDFPYEQYL. The CDR3 region has the DNA TGTGCCAGCAGCTTGTGGGACTTTCCCTACGAGCAGTACCTC.

V gene TRBV29-1 combines with J gene TRBJ2-3, with 10 nucleotides matching TRBD2. CDR3 length: 14 residues. Germline V gene lookup returns CDR1 SQVTM and CDR2 ANQGSEA. In DNA, the CDR3 is TGCGGCGGCTTAGAGCGGGAGGGGGCAGATACGCAGTATTTT. Protein product: CGGLEREGADTQYF.

This clonotype was picked up one time. Germline is not matched at one junction end, which may reflect a read error. The chain couples TRBV14 to TRBJ2-5; D may be TRBD2 (6 bases). This CDR3 contains 16 residues. Germline V gene lookup returns CDR1 SGHDN and CDR2 FVKESK. The chain's CDR3 is CAGSQDGGWDQEIQYF. For the CDR3, the DNA is TGTGCCGGCAGCCAAGACGGAGGGTGGGACCAAGAGATCCAGTACTTC.

Worth noting for this clonotype: A read error may explain this, as a much larger clone is one base away. Because it lacks the conserved phenylalanine or tryptophan at the end, this CDR3 is likely a read error. The gene calls are TRBV28 and TRBJ2-7, with TRBD2 as a possible D gene (6 bases). V shed 5 bases and J shed 4 bases, with 15 bases lying between them. Germline loops: CDR1 MDHEN, CDR2 SYDVKM. This CDR3 has 14 residues. CDR3 DNA sequence: TGTGCCAGCAGTACCCCAGGAGGGCCATACGAGCAGTACCTC. Translated, it gives CASSTPGGPYEQYL.

About this clonotype itself: Its ends do not fully match the called genes, so a read error is possible. J is TRBJ1-1 and V is TRBV29-1; TRBD1 might be the D (6 bases). Per germline, CDR1 SQVTM and CDR2 ANQGSEA. This CDR3 spans 13 amino acids. Here the CDR3 DNA reads TGCAGCGTTGTAGTGCAGGGGAACACTGAAGCATTCTTT. It translates to CSVVVQGNTEAFF.

To note about this clonotype: No conserved phenylalanine or tryptophan ends this CDR3, so it is likely a read error. V usage is TRBV5-1 and J usage is TRBJ2-2; D is uncertain. With 2 bases removed from V and 0 bases from J, the gap between germline ends came to 8 bases. This CDR3 spans 15 amino acids. Germline-derived CDR1 and CDR2 are SGHRS and YFSETQ. The CDR3, as DNA: TGCGCCAGCAGCTTCGATCACGCGAACACCGGGGAGCTGTTTTCT. It specifies CASSFDHANTGELFS.

This chain uses TRBV29-1 with TRBJ2-7; 7 bases fit TRBD1. CDR1 is SQVTM, CDR2 ANQGSEA, per germline. The CDR3 loop spans 13 amino acids. V gave up 4 bases and J gave up 3 bases; unmatched junction bases: 6. The CDR3: CSVALTGFYEQYF. The CDR3 nucleotides are TGCAGCGTTGCCCTGACAGGGTTCTACGAGCAGTACTTC.

The V call is TRBV6-6, the J call TRBJ1-1; TRBD1 is a possible D gene (6 bases). The CDR3 loop spans 13 amino acids. V lost 5 bases and J lost 5, with 12 bases in between. From germline, CDR1 is MNHNY and CDR2 SVGAGI (reference sequence). The CDR3 loop reads CASSTGATTEAFF. CDR3 DNA: TGTGCCAGCAGTACGGGGGCGACTACTGAAGCTTTCTTT.